The 10 T cell receptor beta chains given below trace back to one sample, sequenced in a study of shared clonotypes between healthy human individuals. CD45RO-negative cells were positively selected for CCR7, leaving out terminally differentiated effector memory CD45RA+ cells. Data came from immunoSEQ multiplex PCR; TCRdb stores just in-frame clones and leaves some out. The table lists about 2.1 million clones, just over 90% of them singletons, with roughly 1.7% in the top ten. The specimen was naive CD8+ T cells from PBMCs. These receptors came from a young man in good health. Some clones in this sample may be carry-over from other donors' samples.

This chain uses TRBV27 with TRBJ2-7; tentatively, D is TRBD2 (6 bases). The CDR3 is 15 amino acids. V was pared by 4 bases and J by 4 bases, with 17 bases between. Germline-derived CDR1 and CDR2 are MNHEY and SMNVEV (reference sequence). The CDR3 bases are TGTGCCAGCAGTTCCGGGACTGGCTTTAAGTACGAGCAGTACTTC. It yields the protein CASSSGTGFKYEQYF.

The chain employs TRBV28 and TRBJ1-1, with D perhaps TRBD1 (5 bases). V lost 0 bases, J lost 0 bases, and 11 bases lay in between. Germline V CDR1 and CDR2: MDHEN, SYDVKM. The CDR3 loop spans 16 amino acids. The CDR3 nucleotides read TGTGCCAGCAGTTTATGGCGTTGGGGCCTGAACACTGAAGCTTTCTTT. As protein: CASSLWRWGLNTEAFF.

The rearrangement links TRBV10-3 to TRBJ2-7; tentatively, D is TRBD1 (5 bases). The CDR3 runs to 15 residues. Germline V gene sequence: CDR1 ENHRY, CDR2 SYGVKD. The germline V and J ends were trimmed by 3 bases and 0 bases, with 12 bases remaining between them. The CDR3 DNA is TGTGCCATCAGTGATTGGTCGCAGGGCTCCTACGAGCAGTACTTC. Translation: CAISDWSQGSYEQYF.

The chain links TRBV29-1 to TRBJ2-7; perhaps D is TRBD1 or TRBD2 (6 bases each). CDR3 length equals 14 residues. CDR1 is SQVTM, CDR2 ANQGSEA, per germline. V dropped 4 bases and J dropped 0 bases, with 13 bases sitting between them. In nucleotides, the CDR3 is TGCAGCGTTGTGGGGGGCTTAGCCTCCTACGAGCAGTACTTC. Encoded protein: CSVVGGLASYEQYF.

This chain connects TRBV7-6 to TRBJ2-2, with 7 positions matching TRBD1. The germline gives CDR1 SGHVS, CDR2 FNYEAQ. After removal of 5 bases from V and 2 bases from J, the junction contained 5 bases not matched to a gene. The CDR3 is 15 residues long. Here the CDR3 DNA reads TGTGCCAGCAGCCCCACAGGGGAAAACACCGGGGAGCTGTTTTTT. It encodes CASSPTGENTGELFF.

The rearrangement links TRBV28 to TRBJ2-2, with TRBD2 matching 16 bases. After removal of 4 bases from V and 5 bases from J, the junction contained 13 bases not matched to a gene. The CDR3 sequence is 20 residues long. Germline V gene data show CDR1 as MDHEN and CDR2 as SYDVKM. DNA of the CDR3: TGTGCCAGCAGTTCCACTTACCCGGGACTAGCGGGAGGGGGGACCGGGGAGCTGTTTTTT. It specifies CASSSTYPGLAGGGTGELFF.

The V call is TRBV9, the J call TRBJ2-1; TRBD1 might be the D (6 bases). Trimming pared 4 bases from V and 7 bases from J, leaving 15 bases between. This CDR3 has 14 residues. CDR1 is SGDLS, CDR2 YYNGEE, per germline. The CDR3 DNA reads as TGTGCCAGCAGCCTCAGGGGAGTAGGAAATGAGCAGTTCTTC. This encodes CASSLRGVGNEQFF.

The chain links TRBV15 to TRBJ2-5; 9 bases fit TRBD2. The V segment lost 4 bases and the J segment 2 bases; nucleotides outside the gene matches: 14. This CDR3 region has 18 residues. Germline CDR1 reads LNHNV; CDR2 reads YYDKDF (reference sequence). The CDR3 sequence is CATSIPPSGTSQQETQYF. The CDR3 nucleotides are TGTGCCACCAGCATTCCCCCTTCAGGGACTAGCCAACAAGAGACCCAGTACTTC.

V usage is TRBV19 and J usage is TRBJ2-1, with 7 bases aligning to TRBD1. J gave up 3 bases and V 6 bases, and 17 bases lay outside the gene matches. Germline values: CDR1 LNHDA, CDR2 SQIVND (reference sequence). The CDR3 is 18 amino acids. CDR3: CASSPDRDRRGFYNEQFF. DNA for the CDR3: TGTGCCAGTAGCCCGGATCGGGACAGACGAGGATTCTACAATGAGCAGTTCTTC.

For this clone: The sample carries other DNA sequences with the same CDR3. The chain is built from TRBV9 and TRBJ2-3; 10 bases fit TRBD1. The CDR3 loop spans 17 amino acids. V gave up 0 bases and J gave up 1 base; unmatched junction bases: 5. The germline V gene has CDR1 SGDLS and CDR2 YYNGEE. CDR3 protein: CASSVGRGTGGTDTQYF. CDR3 DNA sequence: TGTGCCAGCAGCGTAGGTAGAGGGACAGGGGGCACAGATACGCAGTATTTT.